This TCR beta chain came from a study of tumor and adjacent non-tumor tissue in lung cancer. A modified ARM-PCR protocol with three rounds of nested PCR amplified TCRbeta. TCRdb reprocessed the multiplex PCR reads with MiXCR, giving one entry per CDR3 protein. The table records 75,000 to 100,000 distinct CDR3 sequences, approximately 70% of them present only once. The CDR3 totals 18 residues. V lost 5 bases and J 11 bases, leaving 31 bases between the germline ends. CDR1 is MNHEY and CDR2 is SVGEGT in the germline V gene. Note on this clonotype: Its antigen is undetermined.

Broader study findings: Higher tumor TCR diversity was associated with shorter survival. Significantly higher TCR diversity was found in tumor than normal lung.

No cell sorting was done before RNA was extracted from the tissue. Source material: lung tumor tissue. This receptor was identified in a man between 60 and 75 years old with non-small cell lung cancer. The chain links TRBV6-2 or TRBV6-3 to TRBJ2-1; TRBD1 or TRBD2 may be the D gene (5 bases each). Here the CDR3 DNA reads TGTGCCAGCAGTCGACACCAGGGCAGCGGTACACCCTACACTAAGCAGTTCTTC. Amino acids: CASSRHQGSGTPYTKQFF.